The clone carrying this T cell receptor beta chain was detected many times. What it binds is not known. Germline values: CDR1 ENHRY, CDR2 SYGVKD. The CDR3 loop spans 16 amino acids. Germline trimming cut 5 bases from V and 1 base from J; bases unmatched to any gene: 10. Each TCR beta library was made by quantitative 5'-RACE that incorporated molecular barcodes. Each CDR3 protein is one row after TCRdb ran MiXCR on the 5' RACE reads. The table includes about 800,000 distinct CDR3 sequences, about 12% detected once. The source of the sample is a study of CD8 T cells in ankylosing spondylitis. Findings and caveats of the study: Disease-linked clones were found to be CD8+ and relatively rare in peripheral blood. Blood from ankylosing spondylitis patients appeared to carry a characteristic roughly eight-variant TCR beta motif. The authors reported significant enrichment of disease-linked clones in matched ankylosing spondylitis synovial fluid.

Source material: blood, either unsorted or a sorted T cell fraction (not recorded which). This sequence originates from a male donor with ankylosing spondylitis. The rearrangement joins TRBV10-3 to TRBJ2-7, with 8 nucleotides matching TRBD2. CDR3: CAISRSGGAESYEQYF. The CDR3 DNA is TGTGCCATCAGTAGATCCGGGGGGGCCGAGTCCTACGAGCAGTACTTC.